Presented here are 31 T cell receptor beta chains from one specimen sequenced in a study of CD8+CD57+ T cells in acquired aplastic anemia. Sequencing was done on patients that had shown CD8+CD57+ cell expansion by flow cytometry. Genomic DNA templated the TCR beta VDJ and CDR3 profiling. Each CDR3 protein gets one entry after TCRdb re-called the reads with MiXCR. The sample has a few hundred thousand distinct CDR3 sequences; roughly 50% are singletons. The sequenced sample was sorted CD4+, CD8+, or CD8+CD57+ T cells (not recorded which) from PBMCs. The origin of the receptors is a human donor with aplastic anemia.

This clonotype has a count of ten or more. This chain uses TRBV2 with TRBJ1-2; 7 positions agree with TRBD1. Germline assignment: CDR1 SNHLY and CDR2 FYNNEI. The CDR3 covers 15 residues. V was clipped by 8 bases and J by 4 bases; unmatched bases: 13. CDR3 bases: TGTGCCAGCGATTCCGGTCCGGGACAGATCTATGGCTACACCTTC. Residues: CASDSGPGQIYGYTF.

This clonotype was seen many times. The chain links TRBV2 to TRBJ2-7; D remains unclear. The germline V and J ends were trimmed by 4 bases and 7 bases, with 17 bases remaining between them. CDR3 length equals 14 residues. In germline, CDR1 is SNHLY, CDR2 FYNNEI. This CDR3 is CASSGPGSTSEQYF. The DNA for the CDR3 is TGTGCCAGCAGTGGTCCGGGTTCAACGTCGGAGCAGTACTTC. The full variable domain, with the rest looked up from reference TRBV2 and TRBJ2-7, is EPEVTQTPSHQVTQMGQEVILRCVPISNHLYFYWYRQILGQKVEFLVSFYNNEISEKSEIFDDQFSVERPDGSNFTLKIRSTKLEDSAMYFCASSGPGSTSEQYFGPGTRLTVT.

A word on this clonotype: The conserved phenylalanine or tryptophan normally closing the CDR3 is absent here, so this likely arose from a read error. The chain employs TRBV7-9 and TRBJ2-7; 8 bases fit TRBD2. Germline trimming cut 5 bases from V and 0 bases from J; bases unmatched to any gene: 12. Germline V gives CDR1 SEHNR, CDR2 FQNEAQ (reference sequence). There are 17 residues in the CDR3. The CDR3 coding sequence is TGTGCCAGCAGCCGGGGGGGAGGGTCCTTGATCTCCTACGAGCAGTACTCC. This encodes CASSRGGGSLISYEQYS.

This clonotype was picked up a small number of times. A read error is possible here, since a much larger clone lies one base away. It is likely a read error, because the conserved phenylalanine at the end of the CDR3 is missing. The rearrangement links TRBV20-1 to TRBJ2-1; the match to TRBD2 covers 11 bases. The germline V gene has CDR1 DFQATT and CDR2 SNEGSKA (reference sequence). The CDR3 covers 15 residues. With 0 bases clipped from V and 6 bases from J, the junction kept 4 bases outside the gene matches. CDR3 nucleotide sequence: TGCAGTGCTAGAGATCTTACTAGCGGGGGCAATGAGCAGTTCCTC. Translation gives CSARDLTSGGNEQFL.

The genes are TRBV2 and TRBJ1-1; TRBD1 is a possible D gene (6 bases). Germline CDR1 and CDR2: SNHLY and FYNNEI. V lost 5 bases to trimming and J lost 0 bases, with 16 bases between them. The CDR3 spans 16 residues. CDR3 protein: CASSYFYRTVNTEAFF. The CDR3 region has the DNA TGTGCCAGCAGTTATTTCTACAGGACAGTGAACACTGAAGCTTTCTTT.

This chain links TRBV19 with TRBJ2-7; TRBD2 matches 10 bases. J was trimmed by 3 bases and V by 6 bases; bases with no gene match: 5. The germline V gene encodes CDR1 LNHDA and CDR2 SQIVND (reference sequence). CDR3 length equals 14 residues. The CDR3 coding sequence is TGTGCCAGTAGCCACGGGACTAGCGTCTACGAGCAGTACTTC. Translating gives CASSHGTSVYEQYF. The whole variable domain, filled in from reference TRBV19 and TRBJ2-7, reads DGGITQSPKYLFRKEGQNVTLSCEQNLNHDAMYWYRQDPGQGLRLIYYSQIVNDFQKGDIAEGYSVSREKKESFPLTVTSAQKNPTAFYLCASSHGTSVYEQYFGPGTRLTVT.

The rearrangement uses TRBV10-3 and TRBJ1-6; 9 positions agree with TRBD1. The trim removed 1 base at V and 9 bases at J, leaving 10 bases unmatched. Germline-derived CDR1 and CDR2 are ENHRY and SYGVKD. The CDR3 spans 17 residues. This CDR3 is CAISEYPVRTGVSPLHF. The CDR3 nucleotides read TGTGCCATCAGTGAGTACCCGGTCCGGACAGGGGTTTCACCCCTCCACTTT.

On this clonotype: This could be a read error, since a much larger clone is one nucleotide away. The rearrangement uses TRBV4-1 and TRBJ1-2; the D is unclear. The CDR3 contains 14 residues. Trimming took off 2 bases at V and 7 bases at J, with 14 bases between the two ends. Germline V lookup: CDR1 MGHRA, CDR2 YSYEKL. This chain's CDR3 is CASSQPRKGCGYTF. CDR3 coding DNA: TGCGCCAGCAGCCAACCAAGAAAAGGCTGTGGCTACACCTTC.

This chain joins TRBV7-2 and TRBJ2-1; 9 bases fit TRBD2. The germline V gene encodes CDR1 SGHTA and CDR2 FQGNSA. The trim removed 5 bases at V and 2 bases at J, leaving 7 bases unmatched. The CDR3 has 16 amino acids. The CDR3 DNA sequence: TGTGCCAGCAGCCAAGAGCGGGGGGCTGCCTACAATGAGCAGTTCTTC. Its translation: CASSQERGAAYNEQFF.

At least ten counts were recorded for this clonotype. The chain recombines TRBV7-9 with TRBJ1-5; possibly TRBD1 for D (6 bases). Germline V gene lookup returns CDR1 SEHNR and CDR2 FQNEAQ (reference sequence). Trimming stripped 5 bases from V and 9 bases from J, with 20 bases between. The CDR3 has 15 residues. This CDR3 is CASSGGTGLDPPQHF. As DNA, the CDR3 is TGTGCCAGCAGCGGGGGTACAGGGCTGGATCCGCCCCAGCATTTT.

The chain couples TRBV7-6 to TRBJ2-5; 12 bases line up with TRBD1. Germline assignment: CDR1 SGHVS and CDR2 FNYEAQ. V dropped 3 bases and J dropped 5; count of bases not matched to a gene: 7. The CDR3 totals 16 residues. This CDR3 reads CASSLGQGAPRETQYF. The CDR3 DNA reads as TGTGCCAGCAGCTTGGGACAGGGGGCGCCCCGGGAGACCCAGTACTTC. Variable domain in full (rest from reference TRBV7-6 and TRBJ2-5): GAGVSQSPRYKVTKRGQDVALRCDPISGHVSLYWYRQALGQGPEFLTYFNYEAQQDKSGLPNDRFSAERPEGSISTLTIQRTEQRDSAMYRCASSLGQGAPRETQYFGPGTRLLVL.

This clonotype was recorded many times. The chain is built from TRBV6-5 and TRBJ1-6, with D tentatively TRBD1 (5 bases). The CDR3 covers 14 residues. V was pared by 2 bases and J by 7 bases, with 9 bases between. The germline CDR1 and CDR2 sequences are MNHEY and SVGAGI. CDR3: CASSYRQGNSPLHF. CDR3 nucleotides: TGTGCCAGCAGTTACAGGCAGGGAAATTCACCCCTCCACTTT.

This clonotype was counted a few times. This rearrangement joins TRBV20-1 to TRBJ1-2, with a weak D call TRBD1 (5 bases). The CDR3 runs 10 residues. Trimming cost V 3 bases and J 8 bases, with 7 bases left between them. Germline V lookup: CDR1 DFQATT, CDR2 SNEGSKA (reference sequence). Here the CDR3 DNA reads TGCAGTGCTAGCGCAGGGGGCTACACCTTC. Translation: CSASAGGYTF.

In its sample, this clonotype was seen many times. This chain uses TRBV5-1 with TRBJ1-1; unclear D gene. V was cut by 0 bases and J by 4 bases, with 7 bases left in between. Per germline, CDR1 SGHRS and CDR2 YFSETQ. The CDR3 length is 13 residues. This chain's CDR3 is CASSLAEGTEAFF. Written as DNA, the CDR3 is TGCGCCAGCAGCTTGGCCGAGGGCACTGAAGCTTTCTTT.

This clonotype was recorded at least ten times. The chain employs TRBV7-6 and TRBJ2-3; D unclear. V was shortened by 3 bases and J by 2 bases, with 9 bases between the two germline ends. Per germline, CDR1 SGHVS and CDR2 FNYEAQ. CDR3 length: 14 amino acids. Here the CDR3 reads CASSLGSPTDTQYF. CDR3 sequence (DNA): TGTGCCAGCAGCTTGGGTTCCCCCACAGATACGCAGTATTTT. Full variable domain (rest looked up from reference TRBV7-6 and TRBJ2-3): GAGVSQSPRYKVTKRGQDVALRCDPISGHVSLYWYRQALGQGPEFLTYFNYEAQQDKSGLPNDRFSAERPEGSISTLTIQRTEQRDSAMYRCASSLGSPTDTQYFGPGTRLTVL.

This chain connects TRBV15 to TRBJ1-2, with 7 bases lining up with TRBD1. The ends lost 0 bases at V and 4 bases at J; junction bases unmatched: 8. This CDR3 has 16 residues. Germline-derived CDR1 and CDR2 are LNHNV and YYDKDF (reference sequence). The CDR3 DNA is TGTGCCACCAGCAGAGACTCAAGGGGGCCTTCCTATGGCTACACCTTC. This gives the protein CATSRDSRGPSYGYTF.

This CDR3 is CASSGLGGSYEQYF. Here the CDR3 DNA reads TGCGCCAGCAGCGGGCTAGGTGGGAGCTACGAGCAGTACTTC. The V and J genes are TRBV5-1 and TRBJ2-7, with D tentatively TRBD2 (5 bases). The CDR3 runs 14 residues. The V end lost 4 bases, the J end lost 3 bases, and 14 bases lay between the germline ends. Germline lookup yields CDR1 SGHRS and CDR2 YFSETQ.

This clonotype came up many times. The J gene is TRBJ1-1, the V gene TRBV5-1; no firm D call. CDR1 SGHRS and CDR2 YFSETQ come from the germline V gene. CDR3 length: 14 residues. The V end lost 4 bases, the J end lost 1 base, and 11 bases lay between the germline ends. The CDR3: CASSPFGPNTEAFF. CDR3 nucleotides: TGCGCCAGCAGCCCATTTGGCCCGAACACTGAAGCTTTCTTT.

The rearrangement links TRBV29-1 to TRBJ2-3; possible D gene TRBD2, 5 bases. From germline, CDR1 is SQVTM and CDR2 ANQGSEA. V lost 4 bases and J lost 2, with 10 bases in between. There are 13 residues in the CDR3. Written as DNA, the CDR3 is TGCAGCGTTGGATACGGGGTCACAGATACGCAGTATTTT. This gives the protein CSVGYGVTDTQYF.

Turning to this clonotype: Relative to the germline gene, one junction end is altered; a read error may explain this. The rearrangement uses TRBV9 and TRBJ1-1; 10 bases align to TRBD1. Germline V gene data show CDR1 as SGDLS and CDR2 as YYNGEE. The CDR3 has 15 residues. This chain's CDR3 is CASSRQGAQGTGAFF. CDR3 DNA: TGTGCCAGCAGCCGACAGGGGGCGCAGGGCACTGGAGCTTTCTTT.

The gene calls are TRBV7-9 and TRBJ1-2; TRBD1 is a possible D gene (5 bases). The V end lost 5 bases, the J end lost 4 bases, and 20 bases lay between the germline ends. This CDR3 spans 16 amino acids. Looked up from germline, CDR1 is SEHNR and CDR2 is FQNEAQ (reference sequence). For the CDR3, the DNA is TGTGCCAGCAGCCCAACACTACTCACAGGTCTCTATGGCTACACCTTC. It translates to CASSPTLLTGLYGYTF.

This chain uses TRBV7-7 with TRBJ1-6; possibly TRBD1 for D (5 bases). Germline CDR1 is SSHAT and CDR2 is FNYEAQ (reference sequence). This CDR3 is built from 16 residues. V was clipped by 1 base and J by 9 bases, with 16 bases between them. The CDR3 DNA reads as TGTGCCAGCAGCTTAGTAGCAGGGCCAAAGGGTTCACCCCTCCACTTT. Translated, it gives CASSLVAGPKGSPLHF.

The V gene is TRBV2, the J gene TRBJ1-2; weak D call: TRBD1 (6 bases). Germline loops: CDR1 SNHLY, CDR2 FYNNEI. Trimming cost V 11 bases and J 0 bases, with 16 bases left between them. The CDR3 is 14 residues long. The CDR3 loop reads CALIGQRPNYGYTF. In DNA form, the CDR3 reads TGTGCCCTCATAGGACAGAGACCTAACTATGGCTACACCTTC.

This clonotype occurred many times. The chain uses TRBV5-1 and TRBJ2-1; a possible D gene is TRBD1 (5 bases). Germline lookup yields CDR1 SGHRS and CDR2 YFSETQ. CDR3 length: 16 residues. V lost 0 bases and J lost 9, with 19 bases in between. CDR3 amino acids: CASSLATPRDRAEQFF. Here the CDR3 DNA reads TGCGCCAGCAGCTTGGCCACACCCAGGGATCGGGCTGAGCAGTTCTTC.

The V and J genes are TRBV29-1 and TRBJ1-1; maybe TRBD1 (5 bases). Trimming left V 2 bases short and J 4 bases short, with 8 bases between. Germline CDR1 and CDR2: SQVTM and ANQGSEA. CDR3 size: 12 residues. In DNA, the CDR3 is TGCAGCGTTGAACAGGGTGGCACTGAAGCTTTCTTT. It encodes CSVEQGGTEAFF.

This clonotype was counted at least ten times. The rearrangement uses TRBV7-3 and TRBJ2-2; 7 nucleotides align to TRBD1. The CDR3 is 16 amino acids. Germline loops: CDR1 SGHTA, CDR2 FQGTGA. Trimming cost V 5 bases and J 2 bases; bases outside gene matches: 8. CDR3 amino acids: CASSPLGTANTGELFF. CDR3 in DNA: TGTGCCAGCAGCCCTCTCGGGACAGCTAACACCGGGGAGCTGTTTTTT.

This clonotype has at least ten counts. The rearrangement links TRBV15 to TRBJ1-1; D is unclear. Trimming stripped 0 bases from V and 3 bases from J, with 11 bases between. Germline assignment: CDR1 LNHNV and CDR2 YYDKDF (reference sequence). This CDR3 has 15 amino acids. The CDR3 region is CATSRDRNTYTEAFF. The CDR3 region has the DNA TGTGCCACCAGCAGAGATAGAAACACCTACACTGAAGCTTTCTTT.

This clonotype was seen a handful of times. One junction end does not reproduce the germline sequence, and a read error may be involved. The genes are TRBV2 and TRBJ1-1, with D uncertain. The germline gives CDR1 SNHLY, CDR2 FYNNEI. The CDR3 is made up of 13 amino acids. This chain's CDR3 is CASRDDRNTKAFF. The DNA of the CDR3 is TGTGCTAGCAGAGACGATAGGAACACTAAAGCTTTCTTT. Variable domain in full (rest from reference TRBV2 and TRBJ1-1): EPEVTQTPSHQVTQMGQEVILRCVPISNHLYFYWYRQILGQKVEFLVSFYNNEISEKSEIFDDQFSVERPDGSNFTLKIRSTKLEDSAMYFCASRDDRNTKAFFGQGTRLTVV.

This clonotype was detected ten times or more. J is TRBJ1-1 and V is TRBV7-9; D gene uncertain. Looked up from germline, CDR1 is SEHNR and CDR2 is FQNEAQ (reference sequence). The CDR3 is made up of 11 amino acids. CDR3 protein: CSSGENTEAFF. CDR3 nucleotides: TGTTCTTCAGGAGAGAACACTGAAGCTTTCTTT. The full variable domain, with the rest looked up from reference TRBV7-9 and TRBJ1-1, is DTGVSQNPRHKITKRGQNVTFRCDPISEHNRLYWYRQTLGQGPEFLTYFQNEAQLEKSRLLSDRFSAERPKGSFSTLEIQRTEQGDSAMYLCSSGENTEAFFGQGTRLTVV.

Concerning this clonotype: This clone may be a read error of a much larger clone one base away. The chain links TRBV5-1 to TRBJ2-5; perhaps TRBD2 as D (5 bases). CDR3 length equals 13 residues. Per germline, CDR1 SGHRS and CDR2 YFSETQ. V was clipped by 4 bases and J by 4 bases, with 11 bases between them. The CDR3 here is CASSRAEGETQYF. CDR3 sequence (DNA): TGCGCCAGCAGCAGGGCAGAGGGAGAGACCCAGTACTTC.

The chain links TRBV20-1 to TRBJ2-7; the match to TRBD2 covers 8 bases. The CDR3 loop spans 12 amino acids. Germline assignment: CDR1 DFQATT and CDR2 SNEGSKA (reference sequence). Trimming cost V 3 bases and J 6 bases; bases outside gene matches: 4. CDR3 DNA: TGCAGTGCTAGCGGGGGGGGGGGCGAGCAGTACTTC. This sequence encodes CSASGGGGEQYF.